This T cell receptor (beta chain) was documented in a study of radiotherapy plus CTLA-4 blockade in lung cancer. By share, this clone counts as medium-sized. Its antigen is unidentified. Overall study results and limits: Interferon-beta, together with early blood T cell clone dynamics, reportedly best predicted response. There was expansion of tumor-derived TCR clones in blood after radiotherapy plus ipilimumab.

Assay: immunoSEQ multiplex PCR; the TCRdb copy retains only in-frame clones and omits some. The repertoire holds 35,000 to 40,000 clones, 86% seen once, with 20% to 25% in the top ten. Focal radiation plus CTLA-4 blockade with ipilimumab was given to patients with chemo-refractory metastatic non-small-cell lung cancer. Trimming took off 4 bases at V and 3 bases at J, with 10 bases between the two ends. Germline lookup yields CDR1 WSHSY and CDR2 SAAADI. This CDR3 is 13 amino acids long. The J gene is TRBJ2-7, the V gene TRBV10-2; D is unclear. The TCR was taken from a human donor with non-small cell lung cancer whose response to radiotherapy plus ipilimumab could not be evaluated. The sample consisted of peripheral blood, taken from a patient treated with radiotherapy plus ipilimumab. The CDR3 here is CASSVFLNYEQYF. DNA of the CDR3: TGCGCCAGCAGTGTGTTCCTAAACTACGAGCAGTACTTC.